The subject of this entry is one TCR beta chain. In assigning cohorts, the study relied on participant-reported clinical history. The sample belongs to a study of blood T cell repertoires in COVID-19. Repertoires were generated with immunoSEQ multiplex PCR, while TCRdb's copy carries only in-frame clones and drops some. Of about 280,000 clones listed, 87% are singletons. Germline CDR1 reads LGHNA; CDR2 reads YSLEER. The V end was cut by 0 bases, the J end by 3 bases, with 18 bases between. The CDR3 is made up of 17 amino acids. The chain carries TRBV4-3 and TRBJ2-7; possible D gene TRBD2, 5 bases. Sequencing was performed on PBMCs or T cells enriched from blood (not recorded which). This clonotype was sampled from a woman aged 40 to 55 who had recovered from COVID-19. The CDR3 nucleotides are TGCGCCAGCAGCCAAGATCCAACAGCCCGGGGTGTCTACGAGCAGTACTTC. Its protein product is CASSQDPTARGVYEQYF.